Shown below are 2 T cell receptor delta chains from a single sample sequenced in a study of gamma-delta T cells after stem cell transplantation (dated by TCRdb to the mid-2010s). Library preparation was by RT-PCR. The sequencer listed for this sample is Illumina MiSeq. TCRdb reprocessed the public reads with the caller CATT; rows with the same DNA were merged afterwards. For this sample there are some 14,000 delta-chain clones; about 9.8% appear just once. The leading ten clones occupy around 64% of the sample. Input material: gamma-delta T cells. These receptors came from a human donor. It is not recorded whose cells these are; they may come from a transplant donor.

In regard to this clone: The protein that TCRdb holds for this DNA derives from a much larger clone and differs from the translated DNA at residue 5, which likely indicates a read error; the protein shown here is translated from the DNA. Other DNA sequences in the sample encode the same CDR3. The chain's CDR3 is CAFSRLPLYTYTLIF. CDR3 bases: TGTGCCTTTTCACGCCTTCCTCTGTACACCTATACACTCATCTTC. The genes are TRDV3 and TRDJ1; 7 bases are a match to TRDD2. This CDR3 has 15 residues. Per the germline V gene, CDR1 is TVYSNPD and CDR2 is GDNSRS (reference sequence).

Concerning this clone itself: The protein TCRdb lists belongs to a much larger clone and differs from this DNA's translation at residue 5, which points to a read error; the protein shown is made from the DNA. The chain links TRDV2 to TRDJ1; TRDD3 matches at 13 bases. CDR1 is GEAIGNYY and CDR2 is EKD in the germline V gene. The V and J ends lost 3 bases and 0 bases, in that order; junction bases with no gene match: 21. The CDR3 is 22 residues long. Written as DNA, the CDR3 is TGTGCCTGTGACCCTATCGGTGGAACTGGGGGATACGAAACTCCGTACACCGATAAACTCATCTTT. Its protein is CACDPIGGTGGYETPYTDKLIF.